Each of the 22 T cell receptor beta chains below was sequenced from the same sample in a study of shared clonotypes between healthy human individuals. Sequenced by immunoSEQ multiplex PCR; TCRdb stores in-frame clones only, minus some. The data contain hundreds of thousands of clones, almost 97% of them singletons. Sequenced material: naive CD4+ T cells sorted from blood. Subset defined: CD45RA+ positively selected. These TCRs come from a young woman in good health.

This clone showed up just once. V and J are TRBV10-2 and TRBJ2-7; D remains unclear. The germline V gene has CDR1 WSHSY and CDR2 SAAADI. The length of the CDR3 is 14 residues. Trimming took 4 bases from V and 2 from J, leaving 12 bases between them. The CDR3 region has the DNA TGCGCCAGCAGTGCTGCGCTACGAACCTACGAGCAGTACTTC. It codes for CASSAALRTYEQYF.

The chain is built from TRBV27 and TRBJ1-5; D is perhaps TRBD1 (5 bases). Germline V CDR1 and CDR2: MNHEY, SMNVEV (reference sequence). The V and J ends lost 5 bases and 5 bases respectively, with 13 bases between them. CDR3 length equals 14 residues. The CDR3 DNA reads TGTGCCAGCAGTCTGGGGGAAGGGTATCAGCCCCAGCATTTT. Its protein product is CASSLGEGYQPQHF.

The chain carries TRBV7-2 and TRBJ2-3; no clear D gene. Germline lookup yields CDR1 SGHTA and CDR2 FQGNSA. V was clipped by 0 bases and J by 5 bases, with 6 bases between them. The CDR3 is made up of 13 amino acids. The CDR3 region has the DNA TGTGCCAGCAGCTTAGCGGTGGGAGATACGCAGTATTTT. It encodes CASSLAVGDTQYF.

The count of this clone is one. The chain has TRBV5-1 and TRBJ1-2, with 7 bases lining up with TRBD1. Germline V gene lookup returns CDR1 SGHRS and CDR2 YFSETQ. The CDR3 has 13 residues. V shed 4 bases, J shed 4 bases, and the junction held 4 bases outside the gene matches. CDR3 DNA: TGCGCCAGCAGCGGACAGGAAGGCTATGGCTACACCTTC. This gives the protein CASSGQEGYGYTF.

V is TRBV27 and J is TRBJ2-7, with D possibly matching TRBD2 (7 bases). The germline V gene has CDR1 MNHEY and CDR2 SMNVEV (reference sequence). CDR3 length: 16 residues. The V gene lost 6 bases and the J gene lost 0 bases, with 18 bases spanning the gap. The CDR3 DNA is TGTGCCAGCAGGGCCCGAGGGGGGGTCCACTCCTACGAGCAGTACTTC. The encoded protein is CASRARGGVHSYEQYF.

This clone was counted once. The chain combines TRBV27 with TRBJ2-7, with D possibly called TRBD1 or TRBD2 (6 bases each). The CDR3 is 14 amino acids. Germline V gene sequence: CDR1 MNHEY, CDR2 SMNVEV (reference sequence). V gave up 5 bases and J gave up 6 bases, with 17 bases separating them. CDR3 bases: TGTGCCAGCAGTCCGAACAGGGTCGGGGGCGAGCAGTACTTC. This gives the protein CASSPNRVGGEQYF.

This chain connects TRBV5-8 to TRBJ1-2, with a weak D call TRBD1 (6 bases). Germline-derived CDR1 and CDR2 are SGHTS and YDEGEE. V lost 0 bases to trimming and J lost 4 bases, with 10 bases between them. The CDR3 sequence is 14 residues long. The CDR3 spells CASSLDRVGYGYTF. The CDR3 DNA is TGTGCCAGCAGCTTGGACAGGGTGGGCTATGGCTACACCTTC.

V and J are TRBV19 and TRBJ1-2, with D tentatively TRBD1 (6 bases). In germline, CDR1 is LNHDA, CDR2 SQIVND (reference sequence). V lost 3 bases and J 4 bases, leaving 18 bases between the germline ends. This CDR3 contains 16 residues. Written as DNA, the CDR3 is TGTGCCAGTAGTATCCCCGGGAGGGGGACGGCCTATGGCTACACCTTC. This sequence encodes CASSIPGRGTAYGYTF.

CDR3 sequence reads: CASSLGGRQPQHF. CDR3 DNA: TGTGCCAGCAGCTTAGGGGGGCGGCAGCCCCAGCATTTT. V and J are TRBV11-1 and TRBJ1-5, with a weak D call TRBD1 (6 bases). The germline gives CDR1 SGHAT, CDR2 FQDESV (reference sequence). The CDR3 loop spans 13 amino acids. V gave up 1 base and J gave up 7 bases, with 8 bases separating them.

This clone is a singleton in its sample. The rearrangement joins TRBV29-1 to TRBJ2-7, with D unresolved. V lost 6 bases and J lost 1, with 10 bases in between. The CDR3 totals 12 residues. CDR1 and CDR2 (germline): SQVTM, ANQGSEA. The chain's CDR3 is CSVRFASYEQYF. For the CDR3, the DNA is TGCAGCGTCCGGTTTGCGTCCTACGAGCAGTACTTC.

This clone came up once. The J gene is TRBJ2-7, the V gene TRBV2; TRBD2 matches 7 bases. Germline V CDR1 and CDR2: SNHLY, FYNNEI. CDR3 length: 15 amino acids. V shed 9 bases, J shed 0 bases, and the junction held 11 bases outside the gene matches. The CDR3 region has the DNA TGTGCCAGTGATTTAGCGGGTTTAAGCTCCTACGAGCAGTACTTC. Translated, it gives CASDLAGLSSYEQYF.

This chain connects TRBV19 to TRBJ1-3; D remains unclear. The CDR3 is 14 residues long. In germline, CDR1 is LNHDA, CDR2 SQIVND (reference sequence). V lost 10 bases, J lost 0 bases, and 13 bases lay in between. This CDR3 is CATKDQTSGNTIYF. Written as DNA, the CDR3 is TGTGCCACCAAAGACCAAACCTCTGGAAACACCATATATTTT.

J is TRBJ2-7 and V is TRBV4-1, with 10 bases identical to TRBD2. J gave up 2 bases and V 1 base, and 5 bases lay outside the gene matches. Germline loops: CDR1 MGHRA, CDR2 YSYEKL. The CDR3 length is 16 residues. The CDR3 loop is CASSQGKREGPYEQYF. CDR3 sequence (DNA): TGCGCCAGCAGCCAAGGGAAGCGGGAGGGCCCCTACGAGCAGTACTTC.

The rearrangement joins TRBV7-9 to TRBJ2-4, with 7 positions matching TRBD2. The V and J ends lost 3 bases and 0 bases, in that order; junction bases with no gene match: 8. There are 17 residues in the CDR3. Germline assignment: CDR1 SEHNR and CDR2 FQNEAQ (reference sequence). The DNA for the CDR3 is TGTGCCAGCAGCTTCCTAGCGGAAGGACTAGCCAAAAACATTCAGTACTTC. It specifies CASSFLAEGLAKNIQYF.

The V gene is TRBV6-6, the J gene TRBJ1-5, with no clear D. The CDR3 covers 13 residues. V was clipped by 2 bases and J by 5 bases, with 7 bases between them. Germline CDR1 and CDR2: MNHNY and SVGAGI (reference sequence). The CDR3 sequence is CASSYEGDQPQHF. The CDR3 nucleotides are TGTGCCAGCAGTTACGAGGGAGATCAGCCCCAGCATTTT.

The CDR3 sequence: CASSPPGLAGNYEQYF. The CDR3 DNA is TGTGCCAGCAGCCCACCAGGACTAGCGGGAAACTACGAGCAGTACTTC. The genes are TRBV28 and TRBJ2-7; the match to TRBD2 covers 12 bases. Trimming at V came to 6 bases and at J to 3 bases, leaving 9 bases not matched to a gene. This CDR3 comprises 16 residues. The V gene's germline CDR1 is MDHEN and CDR2 SYDVKM.

This clone was seen only once. The chain is built from TRBV5-5 and TRBJ2-2, with a tentative D call TRBD2 (6 bases). V was clipped by 4 bases and J by 6 bases, with 10 bases between them. The CDR3 covers 13 residues. Germline CDR1 and CDR2: SGHKS and YYEKEE (reference sequence). CDR3 loop: CASSEEGPGELFF. CDR3 nucleotides: TGTGCCAGCAGCGAGGAGGGACCCGGGGAGCTGTTTTTT.

This clone has just one count. The chain links TRBV28 to TRBJ2-5; maybe TRBD1 (6 bases). Judging by the DNA end, TRBJ2-7 fits better; the J call may be wrong. CDR3 length: 13 amino acids. The germline V gene has CDR1 MDHEN and CDR2 SYDVKM. The DNA for the CDR3 is TGTGCCAGCACCTCGGACAGAGCCTACGAGCAGTACTTC. This encodes CASTSDRAYEQYF.

V and J are TRBV5-1 and TRBJ2-6; 10 bases fit TRBD1. With V trimmed by 5 bases and J by 1 base, 6 bases remained unmatched. Germline V gene data show CDR1 as SGHRS and CDR2 as YFSETQ. The CDR3 sequence is 17 residues long. The chain's CDR3 is CASRPWTGGSGANVLTF. The CDR3 DNA is TGCGCCAGCAGACCTTGGACAGGGGGGTCTGGGGCCAACGTCCTGACTTTC.

The chain carries TRBV28 and TRBJ2-3; 10 bases line up with TRBD2. Losses at the gene ends were 6 bases for V and 0 bases for J; bases not matched to a gene: 3. Germline V gene data show CDR1 as MDHEN and CDR2 as SYDVKM. This CDR3 is built from 15 residues. CDR3 residues: CASRTSGESTDTQYF. CDR3 coding DNA: TGTGCCAGCAGAACTAGCGGGGAAAGCACAGATACGCAGTATTTT.

This sequence joins TRBV28 and TRBJ2-5; D not resolved. Germline V gene data show CDR1 as MDHEN and CDR2 as SYDVKM. The ends were cut back, 3 bases at V and 2 bases at J, with 7 bases in the middle. The CDR3 length is 13 residues. The CDR3 sequence: CASSFGWQETQYF. Written as DNA, the CDR3 is TGTGCCAGCAGTTTCGGTTGGCAAGAGACCCAGTACTTC.

This clone was observed a single time. The chain combines TRBV7-2 with TRBJ2-3, with 7 bases fitting TRBD2. Germline assignment: CDR1 SGHTA and CDR2 FQGNSA. J gave up 2 bases and V 6 bases, and 8 bases lay outside the gene matches. The CDR3 runs 15 residues. This chain's CDR3 is CASRPGTKNTDTQYF. In DNA form, the CDR3 reads TGTGCCAGCAGGCCCGGGACTAAGAACACAGATACGCAGTATTTT.